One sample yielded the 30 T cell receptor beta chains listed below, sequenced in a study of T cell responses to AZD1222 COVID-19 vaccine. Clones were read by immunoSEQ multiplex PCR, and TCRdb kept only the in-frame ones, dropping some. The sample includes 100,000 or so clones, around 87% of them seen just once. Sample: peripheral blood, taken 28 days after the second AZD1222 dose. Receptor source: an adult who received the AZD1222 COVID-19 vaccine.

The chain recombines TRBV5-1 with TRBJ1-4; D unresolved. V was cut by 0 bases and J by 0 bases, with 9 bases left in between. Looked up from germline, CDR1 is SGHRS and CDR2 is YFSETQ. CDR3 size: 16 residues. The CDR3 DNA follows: TGCGCCAGCAGCTTGGGGCCGACCGCAACTAATGAAAAACTGTTTTTT. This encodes CASSLGPTATNEKLFF.

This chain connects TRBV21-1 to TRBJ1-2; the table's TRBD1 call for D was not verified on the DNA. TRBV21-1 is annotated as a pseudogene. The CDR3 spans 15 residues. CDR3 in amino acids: CASSKSRGLSYGYTF. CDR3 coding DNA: TGTGCCAGCAGCAAATCCAGGGGGCTTTCTTATGGCTACACCTTC.

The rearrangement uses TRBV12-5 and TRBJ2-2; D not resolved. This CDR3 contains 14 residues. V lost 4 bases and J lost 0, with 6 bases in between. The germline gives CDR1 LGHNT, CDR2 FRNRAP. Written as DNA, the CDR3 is TGTGCTAGTGGTTCGACTTCGAACACCGGGGAGCTGTTTTTT. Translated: CASGSTSNTGELFF.

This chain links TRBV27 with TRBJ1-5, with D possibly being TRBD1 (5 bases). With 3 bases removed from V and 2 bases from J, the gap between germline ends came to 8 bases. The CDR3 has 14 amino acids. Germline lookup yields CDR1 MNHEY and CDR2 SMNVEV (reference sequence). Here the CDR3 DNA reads TGTGCCAGCAGTTTGCTGGGGGGCAATCAGCCCCAGCATTTT. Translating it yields CASSLLGGNQPQHF.

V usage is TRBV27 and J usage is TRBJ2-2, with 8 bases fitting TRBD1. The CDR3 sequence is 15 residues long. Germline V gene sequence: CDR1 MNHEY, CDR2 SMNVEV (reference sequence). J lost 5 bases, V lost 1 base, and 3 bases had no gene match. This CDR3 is CASSLYRGRTGELFF. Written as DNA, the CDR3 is TGTGCCAGCAGTTTATACAGGGGGAGGACCGGGGAGCTGTTTTTT.

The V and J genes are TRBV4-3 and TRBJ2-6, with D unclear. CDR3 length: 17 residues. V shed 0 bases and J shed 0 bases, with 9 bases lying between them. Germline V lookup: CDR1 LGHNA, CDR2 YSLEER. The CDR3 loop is CASSQEVPGSGANVLTF. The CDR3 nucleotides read TGCGCCAGCAGCCAAGAGGTTCCCGGCTCTGGGGCCAACGTCCTGACTTTC.

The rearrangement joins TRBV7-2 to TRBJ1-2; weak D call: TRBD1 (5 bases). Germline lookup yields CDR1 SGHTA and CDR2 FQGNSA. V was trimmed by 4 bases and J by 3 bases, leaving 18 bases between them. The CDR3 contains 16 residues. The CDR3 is CASSSRHMGPDYGYTF. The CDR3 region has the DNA TGTGCCAGCAGCTCCCGGCATATGGGGCCGGACTATGGCTACACCTTC.

The CDR3 region has the DNA TGTGCCACCCGACAGGGGGTATACGAGCAGTACTTC. Protein product: CATRQGVYEQYF. The chain uses TRBV28 and TRBJ2-7, with 9 positions matching TRBD1. This CDR3 is built from 12 residues. V shed 10 bases and J 4 bases; nucleotides not matched to a gene: 5. CDR1 is MDHEN and CDR2 is SYDVKM in the germline V gene.

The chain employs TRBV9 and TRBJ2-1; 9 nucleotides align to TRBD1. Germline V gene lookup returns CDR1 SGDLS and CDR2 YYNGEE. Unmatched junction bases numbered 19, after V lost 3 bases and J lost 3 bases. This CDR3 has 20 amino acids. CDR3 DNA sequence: TGTGCCAGCAGCGGCAACAGGGGGCGCGGAGTCCTAGCGGTCTACAATGAGCAGTTCTTC. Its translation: CASSGNRGRGVLAVYNEQFF.

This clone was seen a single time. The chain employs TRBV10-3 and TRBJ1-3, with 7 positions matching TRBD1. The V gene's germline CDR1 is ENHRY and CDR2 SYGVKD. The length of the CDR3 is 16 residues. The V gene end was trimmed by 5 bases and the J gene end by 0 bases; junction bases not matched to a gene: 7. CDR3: CAISQDRSDSGNTIYF. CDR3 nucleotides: TGTGCCATCAGTCAGGACAGGTCCGACTCTGGAAACACCATATATTTT.

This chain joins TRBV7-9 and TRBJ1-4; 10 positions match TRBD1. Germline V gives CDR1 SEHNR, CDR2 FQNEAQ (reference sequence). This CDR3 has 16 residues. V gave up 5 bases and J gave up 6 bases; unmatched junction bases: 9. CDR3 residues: CASSHRDRGEDEKLFF. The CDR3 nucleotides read TGTGCCAGCAGCCACCGGGACAGGGGAGAGGATGAAAAACTGTTTTTT.

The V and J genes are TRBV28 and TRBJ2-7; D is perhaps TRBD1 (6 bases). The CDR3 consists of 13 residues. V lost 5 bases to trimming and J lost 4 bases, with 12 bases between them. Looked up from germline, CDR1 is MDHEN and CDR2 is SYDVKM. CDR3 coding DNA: TGTGCCAGCAGTAATAGACAGGTATACGAGCAGTACTTC. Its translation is CASSNRQVYEQYF.

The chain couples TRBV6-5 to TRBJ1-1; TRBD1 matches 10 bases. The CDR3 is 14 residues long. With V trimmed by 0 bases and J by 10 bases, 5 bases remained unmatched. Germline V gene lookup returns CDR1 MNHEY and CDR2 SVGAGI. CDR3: CASSYSETGGRAFF. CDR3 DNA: TGTGCCAGCAGTTACTCCGAGACAGGGGGCAGAGCTTTCTTT.

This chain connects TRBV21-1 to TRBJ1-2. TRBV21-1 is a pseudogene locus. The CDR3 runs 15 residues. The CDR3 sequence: CASSKAVGEDYGYTF. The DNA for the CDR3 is TGTGCCAGCAGCAAAGCGGTAGGGGAGGACTATGGCTACACCTTC.

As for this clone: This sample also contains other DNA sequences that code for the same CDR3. Written as DNA, the CDR3 is TGTGCCAGCAGCCCCGGAGGCTCCTACAATGAGCAGTTCTTC. Encoded protein: CASSPGGSYNEQFF. The V call is TRBV7-2, the J call TRBJ2-1, with a weak D call TRBD2 (5 bases). The CDR3 is 14 residues long. V lost 5 bases to trimming and J lost 0 bases, with 8 bases between them. Looked up from germline, CDR1 is SGHTA and CDR2 is FQGNSA.

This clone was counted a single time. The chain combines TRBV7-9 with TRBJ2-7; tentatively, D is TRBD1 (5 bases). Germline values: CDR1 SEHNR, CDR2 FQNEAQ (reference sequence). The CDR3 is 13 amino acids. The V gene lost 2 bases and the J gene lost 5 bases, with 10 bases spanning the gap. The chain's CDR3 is CASSLTGPHEQYF. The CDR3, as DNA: TGTGCCAGCAGCTTAACAGGCCCCCACGAGCAGTACTTC.

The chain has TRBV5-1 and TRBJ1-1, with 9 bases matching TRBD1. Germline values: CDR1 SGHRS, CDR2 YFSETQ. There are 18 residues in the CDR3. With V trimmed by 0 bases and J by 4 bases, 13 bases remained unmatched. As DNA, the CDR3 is TGCGCCAGCAGCTTGGTGTCGCCAGGGCGGACAGGGGCCACTGAAGCTTTCTTT. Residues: CASSLVSPGRTGATEAFF. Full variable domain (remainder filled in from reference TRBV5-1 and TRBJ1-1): KAGVTQTPRYLIKTRGQQVTLSCSPISGHRSVSWYQQTPGQGLQFLFEYFSETQRNKGNFPGRFSGRQFSNSRSEMNVSTLELGDSALYLCASSLVSPGRTGATEAFFGQGTRLTVV.

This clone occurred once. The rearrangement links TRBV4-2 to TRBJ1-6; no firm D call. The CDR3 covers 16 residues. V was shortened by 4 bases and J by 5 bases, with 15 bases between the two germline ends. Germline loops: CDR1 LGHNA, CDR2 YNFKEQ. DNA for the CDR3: TGTGCCAGCAGCCCTCGCGCCGACATTGATAATTCACCCCTCCACTTT. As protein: CASSPRADIDNSPLHF.

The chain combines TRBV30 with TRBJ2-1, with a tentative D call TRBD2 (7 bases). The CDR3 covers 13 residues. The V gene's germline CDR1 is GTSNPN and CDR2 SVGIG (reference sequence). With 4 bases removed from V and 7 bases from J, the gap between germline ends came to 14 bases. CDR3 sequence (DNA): TGTGCCTGGAAGGTGGGAGGGGGGAATGAGCAGTTCTTC. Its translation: CAWKVGGGNEQFF.

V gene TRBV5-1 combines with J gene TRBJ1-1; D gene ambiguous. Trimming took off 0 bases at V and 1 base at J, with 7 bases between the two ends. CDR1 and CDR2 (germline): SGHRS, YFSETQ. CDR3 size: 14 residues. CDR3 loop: CASSLAGKNTEAFF. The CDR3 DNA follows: TGCGCCAGCAGCTTGGCCGGGAAGAACACTGAAGCTTTCTTT. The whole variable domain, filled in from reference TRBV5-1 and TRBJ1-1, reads KAGVTQTPRYLIKTRGQQVTLSCSPISGHRSVSWYQQTPGQGLQFLFEYFSETQRNKGNFPGRFSGRQFSNSRSEMNVSTLELGDSALYLCASSLAGKNTEAFFGQGTRLTVV.

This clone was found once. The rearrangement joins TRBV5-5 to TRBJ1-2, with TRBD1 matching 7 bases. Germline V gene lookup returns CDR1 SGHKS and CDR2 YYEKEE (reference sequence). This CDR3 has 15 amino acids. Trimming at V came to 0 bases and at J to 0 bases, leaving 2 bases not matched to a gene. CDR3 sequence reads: CASSLGTGANYGYTF. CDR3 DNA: TGTGCCAGCAGCTTGGGGACAGGAGCTAACTATGGCTACACCTTC.

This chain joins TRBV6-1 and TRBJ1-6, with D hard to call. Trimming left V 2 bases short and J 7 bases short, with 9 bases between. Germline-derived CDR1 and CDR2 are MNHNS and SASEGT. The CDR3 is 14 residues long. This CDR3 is CASSELSQNSPLHF. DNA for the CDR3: TGTGCCAGCAGTGAACTCAGTCAGAATTCACCCCTCCACTTT.

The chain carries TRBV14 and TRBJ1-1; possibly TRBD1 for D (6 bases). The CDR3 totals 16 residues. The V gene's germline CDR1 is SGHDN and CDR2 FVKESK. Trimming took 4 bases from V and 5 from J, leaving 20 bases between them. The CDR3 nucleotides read TGTGCCAGCAGCCGCAGGGGAGACAGGAGGAATACTGAAGCTTTCTTT. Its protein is CASSRRGDRRNTEAFF. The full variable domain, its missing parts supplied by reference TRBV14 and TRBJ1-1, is EAGVTQFPSHSVIEKGQTVTLRCDPISGHDNLYWYRRVMGKEIKFLLHFVKESKQDESGMPNNRFLAERTGGTYSTLKVQPAELEDSGVYFCASSRRGDRRNTEAFFGQGTRLTVV.

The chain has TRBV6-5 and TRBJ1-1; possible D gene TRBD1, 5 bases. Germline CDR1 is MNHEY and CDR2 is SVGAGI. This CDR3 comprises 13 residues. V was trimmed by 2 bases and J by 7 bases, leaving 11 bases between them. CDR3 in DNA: TGTGCCAGCAGTTACAGACAGTCGTATGAAGCTTTCTTT. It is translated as CASSYRQSYEAFF.

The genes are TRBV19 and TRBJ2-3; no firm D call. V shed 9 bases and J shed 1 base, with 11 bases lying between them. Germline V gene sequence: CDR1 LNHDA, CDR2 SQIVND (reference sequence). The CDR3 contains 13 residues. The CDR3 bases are TGTGCCAGCTCGTTACGGGGCACAGATACGCAGTATTTT. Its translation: CASSLRGTDTQYF.

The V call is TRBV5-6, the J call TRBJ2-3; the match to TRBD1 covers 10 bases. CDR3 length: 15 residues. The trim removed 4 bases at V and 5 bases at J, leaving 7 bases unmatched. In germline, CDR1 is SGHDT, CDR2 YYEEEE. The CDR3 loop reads CASSLGQGHIDTQYF. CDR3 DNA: TGTGCCAGCAGCCTGGGACAGGGGCATATAGATACGCAGTATTTT.

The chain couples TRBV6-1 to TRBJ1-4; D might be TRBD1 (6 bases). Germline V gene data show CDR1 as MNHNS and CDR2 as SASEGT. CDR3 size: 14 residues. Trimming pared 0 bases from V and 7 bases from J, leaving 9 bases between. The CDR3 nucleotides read TGTGCCAGCAGTGAAGCCTGGGACACTGAAAAACTGTTTTTT. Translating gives CASSEAWDTEKLFF.

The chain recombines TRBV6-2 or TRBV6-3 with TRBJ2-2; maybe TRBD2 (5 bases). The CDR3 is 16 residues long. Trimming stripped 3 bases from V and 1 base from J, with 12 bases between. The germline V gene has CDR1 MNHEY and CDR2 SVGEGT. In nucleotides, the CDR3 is TGTGCCAGCAGTTATTTTGGAACTAGGAACACCGGGGAGCTGTTTTTT. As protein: CASSYFGTRNTGELFF.

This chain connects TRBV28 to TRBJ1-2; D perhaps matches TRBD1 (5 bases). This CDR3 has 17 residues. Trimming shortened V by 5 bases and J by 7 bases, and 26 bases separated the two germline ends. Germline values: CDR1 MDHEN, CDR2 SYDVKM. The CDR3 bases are TGTGCCAGCAGTCCTCCCGGGGGGAGTGTTCCATCAGGTGGCTACACCTTC. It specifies CASSPPGGSVPSGGYTF.

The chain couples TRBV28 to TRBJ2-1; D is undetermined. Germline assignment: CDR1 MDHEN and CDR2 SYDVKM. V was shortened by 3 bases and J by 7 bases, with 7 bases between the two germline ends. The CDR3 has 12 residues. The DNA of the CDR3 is TGTGCCAGCAGTTTGGGGTGGAATGAGCAGTTCTTC. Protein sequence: CASSLGWNEQFF.